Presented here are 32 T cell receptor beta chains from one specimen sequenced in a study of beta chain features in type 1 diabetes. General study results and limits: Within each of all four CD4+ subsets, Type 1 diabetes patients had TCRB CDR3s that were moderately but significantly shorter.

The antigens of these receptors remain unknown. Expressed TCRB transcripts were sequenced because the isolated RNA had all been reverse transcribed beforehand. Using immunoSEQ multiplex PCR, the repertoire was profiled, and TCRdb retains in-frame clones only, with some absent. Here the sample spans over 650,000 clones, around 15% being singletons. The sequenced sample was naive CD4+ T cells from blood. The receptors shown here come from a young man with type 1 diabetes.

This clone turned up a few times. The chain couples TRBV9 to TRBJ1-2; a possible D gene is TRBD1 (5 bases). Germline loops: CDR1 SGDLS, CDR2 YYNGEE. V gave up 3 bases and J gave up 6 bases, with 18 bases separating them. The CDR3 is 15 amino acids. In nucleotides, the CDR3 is TGTGCCAGCAGCGGACTCCCGGGACGATGGAATGGCTACACCTTC. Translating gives CASSGLPGRWNGYTF.

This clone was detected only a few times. The DNA of the CDR3 is TGCGCCAGCAGCCAATCTACCGCGGGAGGACGGTACGAGCAGTACTTC. This codes for CASSQSTAGGRYEQYF. V is TRBV5-1 and J is TRBJ2-7, with 8 bases matching TRBD2. Germline CDR1 and CDR2: SGHRS and YFSETQ. The CDR3 has 16 amino acids. V shed 4 bases and J 4 bases; nucleotides not matched to a gene: 13.

CDR3 nucleotides: TGTGCCAGCCGGGACAACTCCTACGAGCAGTACTTC. Amino acid sequence: CASRDNSYEQYF. The genes are TRBV19 and TRBJ2-7; possibly TRBD1 for D (6 bases). The CDR3 totals 12 residues. Trimming stripped 9 bases from V and 0 bases from J, with 9 bases between. Germline lookup yields CDR1 LNHDA and CDR2 SQIVND (reference sequence).

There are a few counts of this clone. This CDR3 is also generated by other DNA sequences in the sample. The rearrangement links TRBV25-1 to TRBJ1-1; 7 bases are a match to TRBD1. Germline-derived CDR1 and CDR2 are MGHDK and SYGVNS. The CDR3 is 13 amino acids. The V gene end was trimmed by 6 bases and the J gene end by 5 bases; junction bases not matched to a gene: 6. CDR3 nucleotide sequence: TGTGCCAGCAGCCTCCAGGGGGGGACTGAAGCTTTCTTT. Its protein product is CASSLQGGTEAFF. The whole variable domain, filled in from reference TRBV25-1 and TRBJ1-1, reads EADIYQTPRYLVIGTGKKITLECSQTMGHDKMYWYQQDPGMELHLIHYSYGVNSTEKGDLSSESTVSRIRTEHFPLTLESARPSHTSQYLCASSLQGGTEAFFGQGTRLTVV.

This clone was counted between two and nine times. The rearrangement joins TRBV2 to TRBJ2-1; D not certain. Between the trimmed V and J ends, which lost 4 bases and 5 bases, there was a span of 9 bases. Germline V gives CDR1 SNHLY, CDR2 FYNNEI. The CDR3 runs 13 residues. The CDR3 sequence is CASSVSKDNEQFF. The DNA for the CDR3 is TGTGCCAGCAGTGTATCGAAGGACAATGAGCAGTTCTTC.

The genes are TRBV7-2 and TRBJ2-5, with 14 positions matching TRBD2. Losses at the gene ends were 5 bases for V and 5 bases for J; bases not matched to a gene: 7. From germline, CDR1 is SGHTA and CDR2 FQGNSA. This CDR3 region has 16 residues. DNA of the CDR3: TGTGCCAGCAGCCTGGGGACTAGCGGGAGTGCGGAGACCCAGTACTTC. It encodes CASSLGTSGSAETQYF.

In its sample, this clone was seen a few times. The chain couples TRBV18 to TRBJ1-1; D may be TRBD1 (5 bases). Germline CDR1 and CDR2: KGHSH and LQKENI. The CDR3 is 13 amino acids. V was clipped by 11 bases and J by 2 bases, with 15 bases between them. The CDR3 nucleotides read TGTGCCGGCCGAGGGGACGGTAACACTGAAGCTTTCTTT. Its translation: CAGRGDGNTEAFF.

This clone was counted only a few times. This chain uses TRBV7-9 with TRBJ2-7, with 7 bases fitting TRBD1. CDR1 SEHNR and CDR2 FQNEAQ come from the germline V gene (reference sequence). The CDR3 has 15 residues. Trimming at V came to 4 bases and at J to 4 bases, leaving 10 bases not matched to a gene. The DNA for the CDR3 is TGTGCCAGCAGCTCCGGCAGGGGGACGTTTTACGAGCAGTACTTC. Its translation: CASSSGRGTFYEQYF.

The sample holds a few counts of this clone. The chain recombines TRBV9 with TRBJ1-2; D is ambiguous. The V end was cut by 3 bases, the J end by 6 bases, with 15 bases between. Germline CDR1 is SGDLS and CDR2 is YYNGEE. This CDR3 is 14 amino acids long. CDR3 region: CASSGNGFVDGYTF. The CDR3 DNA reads TGTGCCAGCAGCGGAAACGGCTTTGTGGATGGCTACACCTTC.

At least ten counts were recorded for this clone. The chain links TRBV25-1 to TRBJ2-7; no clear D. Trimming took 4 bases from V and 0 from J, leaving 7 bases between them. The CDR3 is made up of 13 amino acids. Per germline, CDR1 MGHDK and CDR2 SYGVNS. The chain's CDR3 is CASSAPSSYEQYF. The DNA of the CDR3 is TGTGCCAGCAGTGCGCCGAGCTCCTACGAGCAGTACTTC.

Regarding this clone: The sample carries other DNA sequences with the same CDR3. CDR3 in amino acids: CASSLAQGNQPQHF. CDR3 coding DNA: TGTGCCAGCAGCTTAGCGCAGGGCAATCAGCCCCAGCATTTT. The rearrangement joins TRBV7-2 to TRBJ1-5; no definite D call. Trimming stripped 0 bases from V and 2 bases from J, with 5 bases between. This CDR3 comprises 14 residues. CDR1 SGHTA and CDR2 FQGNSA come from the germline V gene.

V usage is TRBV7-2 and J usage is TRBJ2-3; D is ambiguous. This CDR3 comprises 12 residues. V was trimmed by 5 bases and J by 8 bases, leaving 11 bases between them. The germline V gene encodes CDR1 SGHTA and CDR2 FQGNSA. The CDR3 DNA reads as TGTGCCAGCAGCGGTCAGCGTGGTACGCAGTATTTT. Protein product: CASSGQRGTQYF.

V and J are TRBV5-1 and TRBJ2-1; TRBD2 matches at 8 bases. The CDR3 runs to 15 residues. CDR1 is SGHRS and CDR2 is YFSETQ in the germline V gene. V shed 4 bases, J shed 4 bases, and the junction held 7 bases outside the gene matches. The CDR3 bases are TGCGCCAGCAGCCCCGGGACTAGGGCTTACAATGAGCAGTTCTTC. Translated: CASSPGTRAYNEQFF.

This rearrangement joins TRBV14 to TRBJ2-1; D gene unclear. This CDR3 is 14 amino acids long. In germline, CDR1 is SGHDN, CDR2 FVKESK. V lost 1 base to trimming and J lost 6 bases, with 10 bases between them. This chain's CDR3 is CASSQVTGPNEQFF. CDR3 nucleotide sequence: TGTGCCAGCAGCCAAGTTACCGGCCCCAATGAGCAGTTCTTC.

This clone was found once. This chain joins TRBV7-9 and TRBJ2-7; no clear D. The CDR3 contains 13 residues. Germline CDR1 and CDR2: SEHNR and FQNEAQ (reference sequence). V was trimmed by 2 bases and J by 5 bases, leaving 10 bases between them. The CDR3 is CASSLLGSHEQYF. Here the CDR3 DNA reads TGTGCCAGCAGCTTATTGGGGTCCCACGAGCAGTACTTC.

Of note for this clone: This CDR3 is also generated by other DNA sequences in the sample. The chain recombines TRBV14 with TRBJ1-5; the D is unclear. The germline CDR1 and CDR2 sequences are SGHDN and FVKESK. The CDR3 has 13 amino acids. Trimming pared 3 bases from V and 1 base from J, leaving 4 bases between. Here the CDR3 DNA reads TGTGCCAGCAGCCAGGGCAGCAATCAGCCCCAGCATTTT. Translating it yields CASSQGSNQPQHF. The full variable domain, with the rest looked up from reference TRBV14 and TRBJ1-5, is EAGVTQFPSHSVIEKGQTVTLRCDPISGHDNLYWYRRVMGKEIKFLLHFVKESKQDESGMPNNRFLAERTGGTYSTLKVQPAELEDSGVYFCASSQGSNQPQHFGDGTRLSIL.

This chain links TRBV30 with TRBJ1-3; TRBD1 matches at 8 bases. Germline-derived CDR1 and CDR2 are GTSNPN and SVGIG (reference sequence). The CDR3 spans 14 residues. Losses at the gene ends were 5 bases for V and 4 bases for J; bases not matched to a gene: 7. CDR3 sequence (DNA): TGTGCCTGGGCCGGGACAGGAGGAGGAAACACCATATATTTT. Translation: CAWAGTGGGNTIYF.

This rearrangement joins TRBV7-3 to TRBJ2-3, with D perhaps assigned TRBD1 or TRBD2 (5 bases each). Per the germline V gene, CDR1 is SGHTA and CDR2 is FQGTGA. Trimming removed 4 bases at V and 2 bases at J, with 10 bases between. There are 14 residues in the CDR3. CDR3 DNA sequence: TGTGCCAGCAGCTGGGACCGTACCACAGATACGCAGTATTTT. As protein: CASSWDRTTDTQYF.

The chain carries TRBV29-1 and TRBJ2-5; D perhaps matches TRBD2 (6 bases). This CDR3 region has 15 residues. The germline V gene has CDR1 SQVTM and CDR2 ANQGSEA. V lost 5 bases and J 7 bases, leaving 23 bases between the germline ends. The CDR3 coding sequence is TGCAGCGTTCAAAGTCCGGGACTTGATCTGGGGACCCAGTACTTC. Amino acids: CSVQSPGLDLGTQYF. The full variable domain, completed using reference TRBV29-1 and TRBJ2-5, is SAVISQKPSRDICQRGTSLTIQCQVDSQVTMMFWYRQQPGQSLTLIATANQGSEATYESGFVIDKFPISRPNLTFSTLTVSNMSPEDSSIYLCSVQSPGLDLGTQYFGPGTRLLVL.

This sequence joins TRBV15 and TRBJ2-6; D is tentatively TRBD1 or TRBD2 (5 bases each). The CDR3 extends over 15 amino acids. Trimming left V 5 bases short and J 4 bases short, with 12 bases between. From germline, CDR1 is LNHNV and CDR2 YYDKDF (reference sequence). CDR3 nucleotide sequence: TGTGCCACCAGCGTCCGGGACCTCGGGGCCAACGTCCTGACTTTC. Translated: CATSVRDLGANVLTF.

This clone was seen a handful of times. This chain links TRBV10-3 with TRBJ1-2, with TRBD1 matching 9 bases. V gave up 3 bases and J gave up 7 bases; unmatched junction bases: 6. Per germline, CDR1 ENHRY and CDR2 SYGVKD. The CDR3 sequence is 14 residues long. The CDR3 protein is CAISEQGAGGGYTF. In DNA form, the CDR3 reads TGTGCCATCAGTGAACAGGGGGCCGGAGGTGGCTACACCTTC.

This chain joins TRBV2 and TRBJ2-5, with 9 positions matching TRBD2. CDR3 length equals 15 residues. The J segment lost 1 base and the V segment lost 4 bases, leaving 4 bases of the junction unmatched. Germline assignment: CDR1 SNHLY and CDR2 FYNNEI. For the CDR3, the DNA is TGTGCCAGCAGTGGGGAGCGGGGGGTCCAAGAGACCCAGTACTTC. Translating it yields CASSGERGVQETQYF.

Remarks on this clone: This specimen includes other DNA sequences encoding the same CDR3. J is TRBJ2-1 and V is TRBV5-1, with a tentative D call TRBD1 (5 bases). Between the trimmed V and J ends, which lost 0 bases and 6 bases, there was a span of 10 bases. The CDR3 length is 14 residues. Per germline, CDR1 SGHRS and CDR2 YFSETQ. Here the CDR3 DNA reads TGCGCCAGCAGCTTGGGGCAGGGTGGCAATGAGCAGTTCTTC. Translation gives CASSLGQGGNEQFF.

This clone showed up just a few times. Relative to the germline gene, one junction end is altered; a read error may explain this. CDR3 region: CASSADRDRNTEAFF. Written as DNA, the CDR3 is TGTGCCAGCAGTGCAGACCGGGACAGGAACACCGAAGCTTTCTTT. This rearrangement joins TRBV28 to TRBJ1-1; 8 bases line up with TRBD1. The CDR3 has 15 amino acids. The germline gives CDR1 MDHEN, CDR2 SYDVKM.

CDR3 in amino acids: CASSLRAGVGETQYF. Written as DNA, the CDR3 is TGTGCCAGCAGCTTAAGAGCGGGAGTAGGGGAGACCCAGTACTTC. The rearrangement joins TRBV7-9 to TRBJ2-5; TRBD2 agrees at 8 bases. The CDR3 contains 15 residues. Germline CDR1 and CDR2: SEHNR and FQNEAQ (reference sequence). With 2 bases clipped from V and 5 bases from J, the junction kept 7 bases outside the gene matches.

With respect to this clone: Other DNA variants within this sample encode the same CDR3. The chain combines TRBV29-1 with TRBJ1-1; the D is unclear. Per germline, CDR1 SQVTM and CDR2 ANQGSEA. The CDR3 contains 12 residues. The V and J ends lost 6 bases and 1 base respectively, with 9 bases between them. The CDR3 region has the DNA TGCAGCGTGGGCCCAGGGAACACTGAAGCTTTCTTT. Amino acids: CSVGPGNTEAFF.

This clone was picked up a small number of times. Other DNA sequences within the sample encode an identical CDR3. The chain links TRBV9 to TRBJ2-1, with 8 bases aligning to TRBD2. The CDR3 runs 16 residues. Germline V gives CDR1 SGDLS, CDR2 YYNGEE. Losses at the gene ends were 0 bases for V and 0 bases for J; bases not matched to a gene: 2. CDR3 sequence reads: CASSVAGGSSYNEQFF. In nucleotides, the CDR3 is TGTGCCAGCAGCGTAGCGGGGGGGAGCTCCTACAATGAGCAGTTCTTC.

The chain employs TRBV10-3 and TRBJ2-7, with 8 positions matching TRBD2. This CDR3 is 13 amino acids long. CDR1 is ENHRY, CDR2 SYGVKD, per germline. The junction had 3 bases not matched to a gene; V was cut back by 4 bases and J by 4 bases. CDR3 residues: CAISGTSRYEQYF. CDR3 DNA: TGTGCCATCAGTGGGACTAGCCGGTACGAGCAGTACTTC.

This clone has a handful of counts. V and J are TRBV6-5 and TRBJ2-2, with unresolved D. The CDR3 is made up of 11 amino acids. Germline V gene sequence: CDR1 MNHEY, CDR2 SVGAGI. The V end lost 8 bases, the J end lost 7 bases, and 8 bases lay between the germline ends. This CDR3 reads CASGASGELFF. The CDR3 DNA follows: TGTGCCAGCGGTGCTAGCGGGGAGCTGTTTTTT.

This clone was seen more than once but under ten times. This CDR3 is CASSLERAEETQYF. The CDR3, as DNA: TGCGCCAGCAGCTTGGAACGGGCGGAGGAGACCCAGTACTTC. V gene TRBV5-1 combines with J gene TRBJ2-5; D gene uncertain. The CDR3 extends over 14 amino acids. Germline V gene sequence: CDR1 SGHRS, CDR2 YFSETQ. The V end was cut by 0 bases, the J end by 5 bases, with 11 bases between.

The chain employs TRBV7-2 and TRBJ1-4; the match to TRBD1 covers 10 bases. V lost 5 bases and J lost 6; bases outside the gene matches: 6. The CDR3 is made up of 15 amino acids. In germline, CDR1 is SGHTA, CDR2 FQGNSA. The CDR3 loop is CASSVVGTGDEKLFF. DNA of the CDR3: TGTGCCAGCAGCGTGGTTGGGACAGGGGATGAAAAACTGTTTTTT.

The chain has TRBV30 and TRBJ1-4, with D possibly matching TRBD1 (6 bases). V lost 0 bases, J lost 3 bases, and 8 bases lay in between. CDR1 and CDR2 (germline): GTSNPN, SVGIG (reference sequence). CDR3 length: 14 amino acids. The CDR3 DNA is TGTGCCTGGAGTGTGGGGGCAGCTAATGAAAAACTGTTTTTT. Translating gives CAWSVGAANEKLFF.